This TCR beta chain was recovered during a study of response to subunit inactivated influenza vaccine (dated by TCRdb to the late 2010s). Turning to the overall study: Deep quantitative T cell receptor repertoire profiling was used in the study to track responses to a trivalent subunit inactivated influenza vaccine.

This clonotype has ten or more counts. Its antigen is not yet known. Base qualities are not at hand, and no much larger clone is one base apart. Between the V and J ends, shortened by 3 bases and 6 bases respectively, the junction contains 8 bases. Including cysteine and phenylalanine, the CDR3 has 11 amino acids. Only CDR3 DNA is held: 33 bases, read in frame from base 1. Reading the germline V gene (reference sequence) gives CDR1 DFQATT and CDR2 SNEGSKA. Receptors were amplified or captured by RT-PCR. Sequencing took place on an Illumina HiSeq 2500. TCRdb ran its own pipeline on the public reads, namely fastp trimming at Q25 and MiXCR clone calling, and kept in-frame beta chains. Each record represents a unique CDR3 protein, reported with the most common genes and DNA among its rows. Counted in this sample were under 850,000 distinct CDR3 sequences; less than 20% of them appeared once. The top ten clones comprise 11% of the sample.

What the research found in general, with its limitations: The authors proposed that each seasonal influenza vaccination may bring in only a limited number of new T cells.

The sample in question was PBMCs from blood, obtained 4 to 6 days after vaccination. This TCR was recovered from a man between 45 and 60 years old who received an inactivated influenza vaccine. Donor details come from another sample of the same person, matched by shared clones. The rearranged segments are TRBV20-1 and TRBJ1-2; the D gene cannot be resolved reliably. Here the CDR3 is given as CSARFMDGYTF. The nucleotide sequence reads TGCAGTGCTAGGTTCATGGATGGCTACACCTTC.